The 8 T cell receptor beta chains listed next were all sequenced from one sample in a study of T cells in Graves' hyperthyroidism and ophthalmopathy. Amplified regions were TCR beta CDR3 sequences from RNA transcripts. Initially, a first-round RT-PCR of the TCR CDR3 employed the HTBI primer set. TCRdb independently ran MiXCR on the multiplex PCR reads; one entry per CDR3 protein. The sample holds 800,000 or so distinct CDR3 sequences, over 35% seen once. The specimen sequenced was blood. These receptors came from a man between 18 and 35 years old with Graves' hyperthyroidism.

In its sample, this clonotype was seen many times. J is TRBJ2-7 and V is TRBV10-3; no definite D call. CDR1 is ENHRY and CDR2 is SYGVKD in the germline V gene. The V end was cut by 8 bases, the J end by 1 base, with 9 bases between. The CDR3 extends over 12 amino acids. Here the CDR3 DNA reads TGTGCCATCCGTAACAGTTCCTACGAGCAGTACTTC. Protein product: CAIRNSSYEQYF.

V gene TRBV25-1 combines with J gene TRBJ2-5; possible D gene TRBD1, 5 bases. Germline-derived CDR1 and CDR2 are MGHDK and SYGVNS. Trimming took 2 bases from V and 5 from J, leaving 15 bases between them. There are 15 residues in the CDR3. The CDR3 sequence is CASSERWGPMETQYF. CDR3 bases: TGTGCCAGCAGTGAACGCTGGGGCCCCATGGAGACCCAGTACTTC.

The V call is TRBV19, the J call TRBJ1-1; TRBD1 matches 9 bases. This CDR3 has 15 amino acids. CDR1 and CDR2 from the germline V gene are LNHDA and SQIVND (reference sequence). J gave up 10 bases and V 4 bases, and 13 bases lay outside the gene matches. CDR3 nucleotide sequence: TGTGCCAGTAGTACTTACCGGGACAGGGAAGTCGGAGCTTTCTTT. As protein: CASSTYRDREVGAFF.

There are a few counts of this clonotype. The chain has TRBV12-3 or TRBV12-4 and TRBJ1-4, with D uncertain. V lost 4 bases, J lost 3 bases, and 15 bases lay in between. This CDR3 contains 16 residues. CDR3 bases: TGTGCCAGCAGTTCCGGCCTGGTACGGCCTAATGAAAAACTGTTTTTT. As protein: CASSSGLVRPNEKLFF.

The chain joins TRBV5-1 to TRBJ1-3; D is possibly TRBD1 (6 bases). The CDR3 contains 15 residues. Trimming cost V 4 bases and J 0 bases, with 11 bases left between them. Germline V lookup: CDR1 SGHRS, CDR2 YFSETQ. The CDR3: CASSRTALSGNTIYF. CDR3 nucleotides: TGCGCCAGCAGCAGGACAGCCCTCTCTGGAAACACCATATATTTT.

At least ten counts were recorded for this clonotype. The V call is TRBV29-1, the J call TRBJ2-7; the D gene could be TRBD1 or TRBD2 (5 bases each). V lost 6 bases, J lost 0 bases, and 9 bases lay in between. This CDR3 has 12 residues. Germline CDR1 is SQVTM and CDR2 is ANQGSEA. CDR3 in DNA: TGCAGCGTCACCGGGACCTCCTACGAGCAGTACTTC. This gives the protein CSVTGTSYEQYF.

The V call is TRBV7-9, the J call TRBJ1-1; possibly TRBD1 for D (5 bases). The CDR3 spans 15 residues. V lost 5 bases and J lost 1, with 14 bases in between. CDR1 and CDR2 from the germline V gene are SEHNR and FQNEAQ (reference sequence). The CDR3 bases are TGTGCCAGCAGCCCCCCGGGGCTAGGGAACACTGAAGCTTTCTTT. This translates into CASSPPGLGNTEAFF.

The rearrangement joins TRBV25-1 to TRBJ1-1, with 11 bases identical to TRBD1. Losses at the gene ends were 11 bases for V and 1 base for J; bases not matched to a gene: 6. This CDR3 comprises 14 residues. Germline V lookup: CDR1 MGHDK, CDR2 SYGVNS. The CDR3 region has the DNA TGTGCCCTAGGGACAGGGGGTGAGAACACTGAAGCTTTCTTT. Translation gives CALGTGGENTEAFF.